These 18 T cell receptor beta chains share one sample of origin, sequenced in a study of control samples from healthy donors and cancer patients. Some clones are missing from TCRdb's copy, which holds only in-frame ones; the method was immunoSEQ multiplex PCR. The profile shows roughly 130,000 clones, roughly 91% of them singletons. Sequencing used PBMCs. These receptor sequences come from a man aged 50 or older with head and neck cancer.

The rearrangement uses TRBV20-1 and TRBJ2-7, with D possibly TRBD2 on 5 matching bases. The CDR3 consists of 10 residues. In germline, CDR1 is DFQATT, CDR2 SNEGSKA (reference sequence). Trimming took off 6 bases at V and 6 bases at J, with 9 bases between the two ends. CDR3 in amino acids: CSALAGEQYF. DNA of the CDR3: TGCAGTGCCCTCGCGGGCGAGCAGTACTTC.

CDR3 amino acids: CAWSGGINSPLHF. CDR3 nucleotides: TGTGCCTGGAGCGGGGGGATAAATTCACCCCTCCACTTT. J is TRBJ1-6 and V is TRBV30; tentatively, D is TRBD1 (5 bases). V was clipped by 3 bases and J by 7 bases, with 10 bases between them. Germline lookup yields CDR1 GTSNPN and CDR2 SVGIG (reference sequence). CDR3 length: 13 amino acids.

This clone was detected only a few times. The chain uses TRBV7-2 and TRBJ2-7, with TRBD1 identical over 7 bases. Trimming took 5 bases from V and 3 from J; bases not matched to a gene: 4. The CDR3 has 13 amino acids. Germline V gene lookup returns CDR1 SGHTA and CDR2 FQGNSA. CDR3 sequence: CASSADRNYEQYF. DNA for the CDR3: TGTGCCAGCAGCGCGGACAGGAACTACGAGCAGTACTTC. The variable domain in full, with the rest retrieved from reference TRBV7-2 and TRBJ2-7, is GAGVSQSPSNKVTEKGKDVELRCDPISGHTALYWYRQSLGQGLEFLIYFQGNSAPDKSGLPSDRFSAERTGGSVSTLTIQRTQQEDSAVYLCASSADRNYEQYFGPGTRLTVT.

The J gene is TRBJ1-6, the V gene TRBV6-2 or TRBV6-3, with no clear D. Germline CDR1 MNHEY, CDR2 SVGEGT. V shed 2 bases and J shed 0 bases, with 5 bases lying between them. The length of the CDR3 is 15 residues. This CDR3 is CASSYGSSYNSPLHF. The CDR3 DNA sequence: TGTGCCAGCAGTTACGGGAGCTCCTATAATTCACCCCTCCACTTT.

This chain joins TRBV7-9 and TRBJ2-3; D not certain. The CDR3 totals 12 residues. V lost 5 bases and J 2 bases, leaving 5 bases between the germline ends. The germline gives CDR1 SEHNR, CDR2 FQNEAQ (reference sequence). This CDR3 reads CASSENTDTQYF. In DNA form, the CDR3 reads TGTGCCAGCAGCGAAAACACAGATACGCAGTATTTT. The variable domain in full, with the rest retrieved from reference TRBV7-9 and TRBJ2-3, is DTGVSQNPRHKITKRGQNVTFRCDPISEHNRLYWYRQTLGQGPEFLTYFQNEAQLEKSRLLSDRFSAERPKGSFSTLEIQRTEQGDSAMYLCASSENTDTQYFGPGTRLTVL.

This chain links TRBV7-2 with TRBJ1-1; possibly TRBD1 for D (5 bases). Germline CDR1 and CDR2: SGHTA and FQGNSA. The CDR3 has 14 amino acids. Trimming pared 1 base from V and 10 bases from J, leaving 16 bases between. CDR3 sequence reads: CASSLGGGPPGAFF. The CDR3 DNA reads TGTGCCAGCAGCTTAGGGGGCGGGCCACCCGGAGCTTTCTTT.

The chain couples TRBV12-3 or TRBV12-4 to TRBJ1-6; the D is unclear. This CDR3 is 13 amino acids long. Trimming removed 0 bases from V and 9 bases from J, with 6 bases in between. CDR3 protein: CASSLAGSSPLHF. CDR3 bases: TGTGCCAGCAGTTTAGCAGGGAGTTCACCCCTCCACTTT.

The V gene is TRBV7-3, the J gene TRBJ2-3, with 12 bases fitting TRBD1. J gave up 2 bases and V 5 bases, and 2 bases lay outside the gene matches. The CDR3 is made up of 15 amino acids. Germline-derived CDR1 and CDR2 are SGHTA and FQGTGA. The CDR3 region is CASSQGQGATDTQYF. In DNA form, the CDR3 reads TGTGCCAGCAGCCAGGGACAGGGGGCCACAGATACGCAGTATTTT.

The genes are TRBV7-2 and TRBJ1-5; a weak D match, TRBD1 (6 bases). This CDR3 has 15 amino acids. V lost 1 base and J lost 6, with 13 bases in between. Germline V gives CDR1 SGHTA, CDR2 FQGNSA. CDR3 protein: CASSLETGRFQPQHF. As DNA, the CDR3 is TGTGCCAGCAGCTTAGAAACAGGGCGATTTCAGCCCCAGCATTTT.

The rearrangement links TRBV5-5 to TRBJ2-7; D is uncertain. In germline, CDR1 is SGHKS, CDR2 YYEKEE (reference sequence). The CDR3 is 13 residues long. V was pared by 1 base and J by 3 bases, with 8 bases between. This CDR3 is CASSLSGVYEQYF. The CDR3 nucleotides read TGTGCCAGCAGCTTGTCCGGAGTCTACGAGCAGTACTTC.

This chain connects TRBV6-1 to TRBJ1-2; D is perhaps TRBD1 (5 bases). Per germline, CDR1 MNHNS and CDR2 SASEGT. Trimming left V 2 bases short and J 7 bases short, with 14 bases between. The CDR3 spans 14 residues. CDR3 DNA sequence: TGTGCCAGCAGTGAATGGGGCGGAAGATCTGGCTACACCTTC. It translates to CASSEWGGRSGYTF.

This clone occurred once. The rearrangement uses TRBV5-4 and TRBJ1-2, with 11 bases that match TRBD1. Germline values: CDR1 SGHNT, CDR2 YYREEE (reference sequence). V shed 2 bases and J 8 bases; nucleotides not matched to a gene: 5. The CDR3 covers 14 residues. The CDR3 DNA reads TGTGCCAGCAGCTTCGGACAGGGGGCAGGGGGCTACACCTTC. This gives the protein CASSFGQGAGGYTF. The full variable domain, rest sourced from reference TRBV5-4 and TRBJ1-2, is ETGVTQSPTHLIKTRGQQVTLRCSSQSGHNTVSWYQQALGQGPQFIFQYYREEENGRGNFPPRFSGLQFPNYSSELNVNALELDDSALYLCASSFGQGAGGYTFGSGTRLTVV.

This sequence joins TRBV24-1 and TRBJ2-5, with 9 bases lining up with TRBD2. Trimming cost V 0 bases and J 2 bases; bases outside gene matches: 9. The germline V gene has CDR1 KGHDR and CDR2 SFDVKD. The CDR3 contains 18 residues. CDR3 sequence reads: CATSDLSSSGESQETQYF. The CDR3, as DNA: TGTGCCACCAGTGATTTGTCCTCTAGCGGGGAGAGTCAAGAGACCCAGTACTTC.

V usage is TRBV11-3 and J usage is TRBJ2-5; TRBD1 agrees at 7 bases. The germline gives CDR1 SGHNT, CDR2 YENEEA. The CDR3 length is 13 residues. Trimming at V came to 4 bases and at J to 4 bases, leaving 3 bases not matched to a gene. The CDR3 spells CASSSNRGETQYF. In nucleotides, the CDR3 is TGTGCCAGCAGCTCAAACAGGGGAGAGACCCAGTACTTC.

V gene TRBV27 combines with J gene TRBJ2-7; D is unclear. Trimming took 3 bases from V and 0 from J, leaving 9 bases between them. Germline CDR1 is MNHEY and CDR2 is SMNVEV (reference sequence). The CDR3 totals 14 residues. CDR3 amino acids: CASSFGSSSYEQYF. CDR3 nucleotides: TGTGCCAGCAGTTTTGGCTCAAGCTCCTACGAGCAGTACTTC.

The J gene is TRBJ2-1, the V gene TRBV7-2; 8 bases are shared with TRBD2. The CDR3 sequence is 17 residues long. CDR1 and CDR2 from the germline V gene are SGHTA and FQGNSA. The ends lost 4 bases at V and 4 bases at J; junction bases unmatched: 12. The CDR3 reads CASSSELTERGYNEQFF. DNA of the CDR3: TGTGCCAGCAGCTCCGAGTTGACAGAGCGGGGGTACAATGAGCAGTTCTTC.

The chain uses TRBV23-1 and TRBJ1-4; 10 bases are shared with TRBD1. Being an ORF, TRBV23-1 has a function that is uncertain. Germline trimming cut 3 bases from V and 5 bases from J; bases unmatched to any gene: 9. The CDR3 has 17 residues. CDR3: CASSQPPGQGLNEKLFF. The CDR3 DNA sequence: TGCGCCAGCAGTCAGCCTCCGGGACAGGGGCTGAATGAAAAACTGTTTTTT.

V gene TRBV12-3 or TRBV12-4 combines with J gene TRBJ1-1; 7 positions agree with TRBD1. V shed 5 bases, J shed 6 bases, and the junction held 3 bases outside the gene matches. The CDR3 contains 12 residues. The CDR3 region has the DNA TGTGCCAGCAGTAGGGGGCTGGCTGAAGCTTTCTTT. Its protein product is CASSRGLAEAFF.